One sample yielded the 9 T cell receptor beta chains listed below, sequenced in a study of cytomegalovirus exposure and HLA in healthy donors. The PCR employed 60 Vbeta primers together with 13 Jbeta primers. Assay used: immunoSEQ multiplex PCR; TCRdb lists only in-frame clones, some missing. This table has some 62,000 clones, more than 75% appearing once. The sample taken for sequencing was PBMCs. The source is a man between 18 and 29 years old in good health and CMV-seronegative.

The CDR3 nucleotides read TGCACCCCGGGGTATACGCAGTATTTT. Residues: CTPGYTQYF. V usage is TRBV29-1 and J usage is TRBJ2-3; perhaps TRBD2 as D (5 bases). Germline V gives CDR1 SQVTM, CDR2 ANQGSEA. This CDR3 spans 9 amino acids.

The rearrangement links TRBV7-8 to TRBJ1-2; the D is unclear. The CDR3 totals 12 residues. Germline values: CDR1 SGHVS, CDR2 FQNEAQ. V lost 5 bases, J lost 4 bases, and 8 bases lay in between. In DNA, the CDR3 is TGTGCCAGCAGCCACATCTCCTATGGCTACACCTTC. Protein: CASSHISYGYTF.

As DNA, the CDR3 is TGTGCCAGCAGTTCCGGGACAGCGATCGGGCCCCAGCATTTT. Translating gives CASSSGTAIGPQHF. The gene calls are TRBV6-5 and TRBJ1-5; 7 nucleotides align to TRBD1. V dropped 4 bases and J dropped 9; count of bases not matched to a gene: 9. The CDR3 spans 14 residues. Germline lookup yields CDR1 MNHEY and CDR2 SVGAGI.

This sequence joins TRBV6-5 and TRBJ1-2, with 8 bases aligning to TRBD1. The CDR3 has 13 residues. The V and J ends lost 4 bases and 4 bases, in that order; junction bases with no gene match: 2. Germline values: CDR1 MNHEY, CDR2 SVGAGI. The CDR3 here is CASSSQGGYGYTF. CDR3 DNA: TGTGCCAGCAGTTCACAGGGGGGCTATGGCTACACCTTC.

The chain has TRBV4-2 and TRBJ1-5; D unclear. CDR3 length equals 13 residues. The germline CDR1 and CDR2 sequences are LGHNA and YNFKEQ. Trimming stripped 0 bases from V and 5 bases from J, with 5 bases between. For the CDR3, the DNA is TGTGCCAGCAGCCAAGATCTGTATCAGCCCCAGCATTTT. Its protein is CASSQDLYQPQHF.

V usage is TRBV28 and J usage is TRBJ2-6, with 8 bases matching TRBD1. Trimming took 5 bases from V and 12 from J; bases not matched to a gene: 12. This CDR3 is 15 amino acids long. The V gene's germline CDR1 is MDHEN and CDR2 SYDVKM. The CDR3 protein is CASSPHDRGPSVLTF. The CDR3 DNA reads TGTGCCAGCAGTCCTCACGACAGGGGCCCCTCCGTCCTGACTTTC.

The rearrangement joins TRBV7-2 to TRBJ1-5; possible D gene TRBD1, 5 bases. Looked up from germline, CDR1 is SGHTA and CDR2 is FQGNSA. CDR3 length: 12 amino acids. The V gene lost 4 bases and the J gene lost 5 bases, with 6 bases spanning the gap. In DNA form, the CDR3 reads TGTGCCAGCAGCTGGGGGGATCAGCCCCAGCATTTT. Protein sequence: CASSWGDQPQHF.

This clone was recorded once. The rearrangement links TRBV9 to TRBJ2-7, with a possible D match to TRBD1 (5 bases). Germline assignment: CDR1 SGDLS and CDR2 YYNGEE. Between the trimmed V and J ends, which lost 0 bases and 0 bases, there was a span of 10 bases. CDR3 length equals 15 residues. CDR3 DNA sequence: TGTGCCAGCAGCGTAGGACAGACAGTCTCCTACGAGCAGTACTTC. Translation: CASSVGQTVSYEQYF. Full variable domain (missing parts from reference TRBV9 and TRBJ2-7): DSGVTQTPKHLITATGQRVTLRCSPRSGDLSVYWYQQSLDQGLQFLIQYYNGEERAKGNILERFSAQQFPDLHSELNLSSLELGDSALYFCASSVGQTVSYEQYFGPGTRLTVT.

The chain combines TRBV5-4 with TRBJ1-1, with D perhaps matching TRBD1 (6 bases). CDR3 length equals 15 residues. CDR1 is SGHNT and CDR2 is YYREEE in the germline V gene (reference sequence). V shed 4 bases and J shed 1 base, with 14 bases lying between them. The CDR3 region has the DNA TGTGCCAGCAGCGCCGCGACAGGCTCGAACACTGAAGCTTTCTTT. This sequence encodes CASSAATGSNTEAFF.